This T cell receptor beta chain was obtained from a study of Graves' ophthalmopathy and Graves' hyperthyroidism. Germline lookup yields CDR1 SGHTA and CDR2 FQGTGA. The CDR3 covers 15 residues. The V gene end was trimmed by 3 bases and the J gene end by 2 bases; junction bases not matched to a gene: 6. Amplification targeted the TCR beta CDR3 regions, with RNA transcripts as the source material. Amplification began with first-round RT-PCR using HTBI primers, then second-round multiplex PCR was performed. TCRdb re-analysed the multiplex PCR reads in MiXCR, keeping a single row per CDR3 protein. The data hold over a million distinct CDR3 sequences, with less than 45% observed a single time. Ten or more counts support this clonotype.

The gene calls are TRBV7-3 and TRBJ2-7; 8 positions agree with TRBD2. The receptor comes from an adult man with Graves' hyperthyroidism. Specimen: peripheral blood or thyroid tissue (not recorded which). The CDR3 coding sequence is TGTGCCAGCAGCTTGGTGGCGGGAGGCCCCTACGAGCAGTACTTC. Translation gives CASSLVAGGPYEQYF.